Detailed here is one T cell receptor (beta chain). The antigen is undetermined. With V trimmed by 3 bases and J by 9 bases, 4 bases remained unmatched. There are 14 residues in the CDR3. Per the germline V gene, CDR1 is MDHEN and CDR2 is SYDVKM. The data stem from a study of cytomegalovirus exposure and HLA in healthy donors. Study results and caveats: Later analysis suggested links between common viral pathogens and several top significant clusters.

PCR employed 60 Vbeta and 13 Jbeta primers. This table comes from immunoSEQ multiplex PCR, and its TCRdb copy is limited to in-frame clones, with some not included. The repertoire holds approximately 150,000 clones, with 70% as singletons. This clonotype was obtained from a man between 18 and 29 years old in good health and CMV-seropositive. Input material: PBMCs. This rearrangement joins TRBV28 to TRBJ1-6; 8 positions agree with TRBD1. The CDR3: CASSFGTGPSPLHF. The CDR3 DNA sequence: TGTGCCAGCAGTTTCGGGACAGGCCCTTCACCCCTCCACTTT.